This TCR beta chain derives from a study of cytomegalovirus exposure and HLA in healthy donors. Study-level points and caveats: Most of the TCR beta V segments (in an earlier analysis) were productive either about 87% or about 30% of the time. Association of a missense DCLRE1C variant with TCR beta V- and J-gene trimming was reported in a later analysis.

About this clone itself: Its target is not known.

The study ran its PCR with 60 Vbeta and 13 Jbeta primers. Measured with immunoSEQ multiplex PCR; TCRdb has only the in-frame clones, and not every one. The data hold under 200,000 clones, with about 90% observed a single time. CDR3 length: 14 amino acids. Per the germline V gene, CDR1 is MNHEY and CDR2 is SMNVEV (reference sequence). The V and J ends lost 6 bases and 1 base respectively, with 12 bases between them. The chain has TRBV27 and TRBJ1-1; tentative D call: TRBD1 (6 bases). The sample comprised PBMCs. The sequence came from a boy younger than 10 in good health and CMV-seronegative. CDR3 bases: TGTGCCAGCAGGGCAGCGGGACAGAACACTGAAGCTTTCTTT. Its protein is CASRAAGQNTEAFF.